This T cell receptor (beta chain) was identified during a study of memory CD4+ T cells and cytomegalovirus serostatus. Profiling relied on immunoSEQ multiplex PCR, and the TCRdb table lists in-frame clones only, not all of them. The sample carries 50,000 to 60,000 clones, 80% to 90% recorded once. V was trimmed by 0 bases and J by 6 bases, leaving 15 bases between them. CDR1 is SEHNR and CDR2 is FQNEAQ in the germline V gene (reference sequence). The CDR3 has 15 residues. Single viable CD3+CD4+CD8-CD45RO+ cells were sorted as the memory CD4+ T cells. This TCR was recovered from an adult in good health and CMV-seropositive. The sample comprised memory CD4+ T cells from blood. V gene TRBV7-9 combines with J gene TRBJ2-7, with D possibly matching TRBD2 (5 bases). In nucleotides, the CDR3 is TGTGCCAGCAGCTTAGCGGGGAGAGAAACCTCCGAGCAGTACTTC. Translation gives CASSLAGRETSEQYF.